The 26 T cell receptor beta chains listed next were all sequenced from one sample in a study of cytomegalovirus exposure and HLA in healthy donors. It was with 60 Vbeta and 13 Jbeta primers that the PCR ran. Measured with immunoSEQ multiplex PCR; TCRdb has only the in-frame clones, and not every one. In the table there are about 140,000 clones, 76% of which are singletons. The specimen was PBMCs. These receptors came from a male donor in good health and CMV-seronegative.

The chain recombines TRBV18 with TRBJ1-1; 8 nucleotides agree with TRBD1. This CDR3 comprises 14 residues. Trimming at V came to 6 bases and at J to 1 base, leaving 4 bases not matched to a gene. Germline V gene sequence: CDR1 KGHSH, CDR2 LQKENI. CDR3 DNA sequence: TGTGCCAGCTCCCAAGGGACAGGGAACACTGAAGCTTTCTTT. It is translated as CASSQGTGNTEAFF.

The gene calls are TRBV28 and TRBJ1-5, with TRBD1 as a possible D gene (5 bases). V was trimmed by 6 bases and J by 7 bases, leaving 19 bases between them. Germline loops: CDR1 MDHEN, CDR2 SYDVKM. The CDR3 sequence is 15 residues long. DNA of the CDR3: TGTGCCAGCAGCTACCCCAGTGGGGGGGTGCAGCCCCAGCATTTT. It specifies CASSYPSGGVQPQHF. The whole variable domain, filled in from reference TRBV28 and TRBJ1-5, reads DVKVTQSSRYLVKRTGEKVFLECVQDMDHENMFWYRQDPGLGLRLIYFSYDVKMKEKGDIPEGYSVSREKKERFSLILESASTNQTSMYLCASSYPSGGVQPQHFGDGTRLSIL.

The chain couples TRBV28 to TRBJ1-2, with D possibly being TRBD1 (6 bases). Trimming took 11 bases from V and 8 from J, leaving 27 bases between them. Germline lookup yields CDR1 MDHEN and CDR2 SYDVKM. CDR3 length: 15 residues. The CDR3 spells CASDRGLGIDIGYTF. The CDR3 DNA is TGTGCCTCGGACAGAGGGCTCGGTATCGATATAGGCTACACCTTC.

The rearrangement links TRBV4-3 to TRBJ1-4; 11 bases agree with TRBD1. V lost 2 bases to trimming and J lost 7 bases; unmatched junction nucleotides: 6. The germline V gene encodes CDR1 LGHNA and CDR2 YSLEER. The CDR3 is 16 amino acids. The CDR3 coding sequence is TGCGCCAGCAGCCAACGGACAGGGGGCAGTGGTGAAAAACTGTTTTTT. Encoded protein: CASSQRTGGSGEKLFF.

The J gene is TRBJ1-4, the V gene TRBV4-2, with no clear D. Trimming cost V 1 base and J 8 bases, with 14 bases left between them. CDR3 length equals 15 residues. Germline-derived CDR1 and CDR2 are LGHNA and YNFKEQ. CDR3 in amino acids: CASSQGSPEDEKLFF. The CDR3 DNA reads as TGTGCCAGCAGCCAAGGATCCCCGGAGGACGAAAAACTGTTTTTT.

The gene calls are TRBV19 and TRBJ2-1; D gene uncertain. CDR3 length: 16 residues. V was clipped by 0 bases and J by 0 bases, with 9 bases between them. Germline V gene sequence: CDR1 LNHDA, CDR2 SQIVND (reference sequence). The CDR3 DNA reads TGTGCCAGTAGTATAGATAACTGGAGCTCCTACAATGAGCAGTTCTTC. It yields the protein CASSIDNWSSYNEQFF.

The chain uses TRBV19 and TRBJ2-7; maybe TRBD1 (6 bases). Germline loops: CDR1 LNHDA, CDR2 SQIVND (reference sequence). The CDR3 covers 13 residues. V lost 2 bases and J lost 5, with 10 bases in between. In DNA form, the CDR3 reads TGTGCCAGTAGTATAACAGGGATCCACGAGCAGTACTTC. Amino acid sequence: CASSITGIHEQYF.

The J gene is TRBJ1-1, the V gene TRBV5-1; 8 bases line up with TRBD1. Losses at the gene ends were 4 bases for V and 1 base for J; bases not matched to a gene: 3. CDR3 length: 14 residues. Germline loops: CDR1 SGHRS, CDR2 YFSETQ. This CDR3 is CASSPDRANTEAFF. Written as DNA, the CDR3 is TGCGCCAGCAGCCCGGACAGGGCGAACACTGAAGCTTTCTTT.

J is TRBJ1-1 and V is TRBV6-5, with D hard to call. V was trimmed by 4 bases and J by 1 base, leaving 10 bases between them. The V gene's germline CDR1 is MNHEY and CDR2 SVGAGI. The CDR3 has 14 residues. Here the CDR3 reads CASSSSTANTEAFF. The CDR3 nucleotides read TGTGCCAGCAGTTCGTCCACAGCGAACACTGAAGCTTTCTTT.

This clone showed up just once. At one end, the junction sequence differs from germline, possibly due to a read error. This chain joins TRBV7-9 and TRBJ2-2; 7 nucleotides agree with TRBD1. CDR3 length: 15 amino acids. Germline lookup yields CDR1 SEHNR and CDR2 FQNEAQ (reference sequence). This chain's CDR3 is CSSSHWTGRIGELFF. CDR3 sequence (DNA): TGTTCCAGCAGCCACTGGACAGGTCGAATCGGGGAGCTGTTTTTT.

This chain links TRBV6-5 with TRBJ1-1; TRBD1 might be the D (6 bases). The CDR3 consists of 15 residues. V lost 6 bases to trimming and J lost 1 base, with 15 bases between them. CDR1 is MNHEY and CDR2 is SVGAGI in the germline V gene. CDR3 region: CASRPPGQRNTEAFF. In DNA form, the CDR3 reads TGTGCCAGCAGACCCCCAGGACAGCGGAACACTGAAGCTTTCTTT.

This sequence joins TRBV5-4 and TRBJ2-5, with 9 bases aligning to TRBD1. The germline gives CDR1 SGHNT, CDR2 YYREEE (reference sequence). Trimming cost V 4 bases and J 3 bases; bases outside gene matches: 7. CDR3 size: 15 residues. CDR3: CASSAAGTGKETQYF. CDR3 DNA: TGTGCCAGCAGCGCGGCCGGGACAGGGAAAGAGACCCAGTACTTC.

The chain carries TRBV7-2 and TRBJ2-7; TRBD2 might be the D (5 bases). The CDR3 loop spans 14 amino acids. Trimming shortened V by 0 bases and J by 3 bases, and 9 bases separated the two germline ends. Germline CDR1 reads SGHTA; CDR2 reads FQGNSA. The CDR3 reads CASSLAGVVYEQYF. In nucleotides, the CDR3 is TGTGCCAGCAGCTTAGCGGGAGTCGTCTACGAGCAGTACTTC.

This clone was seen just once. This chain uses TRBV5-4 with TRBJ2-3; perhaps TRBD1 as D (6 bases). This CDR3 has 14 amino acids. V was pared by 4 bases and J by 4 bases, with 13 bases between. From germline, CDR1 is SGHNT and CDR2 YYREEE (reference sequence). CDR3 bases: TGTGCCAGCAGCAACGTACAGGGCGCAGATACGCAGTATTTT. This encodes CASSNVQGADTQYF.

The V call is TRBV16, the J call TRBJ2-1; TRBD2 agrees at 9 bases. With 7 bases clipped from V and 7 bases from J, the junction kept 14 bases outside the gene matches. The CDR3 loop spans 16 amino acids. Germline values: CDR1 KGHSY, CDR2 FQNENV. CDR3 loop: CASTLPTSGKRNEQFF. The CDR3 coding sequence is TGTGCCAGCACCCTACCGACTAGCGGAAAGAGGAATGAGCAGTTCTTC.

The V gene is TRBV5-1, the J gene TRBJ2-1; D perhaps matches TRBD1 (5 bases). The germline V gene encodes CDR1 SGHRS and CDR2 YFSETQ. Trimming pared 0 bases from V and 6 bases from J, leaving 19 bases between. The CDR3 runs 17 residues. In DNA form, the CDR3 reads TGCGCCAGCAGCTTGGTTTGGACACCGAGAAGGGGCAATGAGCAGTTCTTC. Protein product: CASSLVWTPRRGNEQFF. The full variable domain, its missing parts supplied by reference TRBV5-1 and TRBJ2-1, is KAGVTQTPRYLIKTRGQQVTLSCSPISGHRSVSWYQQTPGQGLQFLFEYFSETQRNKGNFPGRFSGRQFSNSRSEMNVSTLELGDSALYLCASSLVWTPRRGNEQFFGPGTRLTVL.

The J gene is TRBJ1-2, the V gene TRBV7-2, with 9 bases identical to TRBD1. Germline CDR1 reads SGHTA; CDR2 reads FQGNSA. The trim removed 2 bases at V and 8 bases at J, leaving 12 bases unmatched. This CDR3 contains 16 residues. The CDR3 protein is CASSLFSATGGGGYTF. The CDR3 DNA reads as TGTGCCAGCAGCTTATTCTCCGCGACAGGGGGTGGGGGCTACACCTTC.

This sequence joins TRBV27 and TRBJ1-1; TRBD1 matches at 10 bases. The CDR3 consists of 15 residues. The germline V gene encodes CDR1 MNHEY and CDR2 SMNVEV (reference sequence). J lost 5 bases, V lost 6 bases, and 9 bases had no gene match. CDR3 amino acids: CASSTTGGMWTEAFF. CDR3 in DNA: TGTGCCAGCAGCACGACAGGGGGCATGTGGACTGAAGCTTTCTTT.

This chain links TRBV6-5 with TRBJ1-3; possibly TRBD1 for D (5 bases). V lost 0 bases and J 0 bases, leaving 9 bases between the germline ends. CDR1 is MNHEY and CDR2 is SVGAGI in the germline V gene. CDR3 length: 16 amino acids. CDR3 sequence: CASSYSPGISGNTIYF. In nucleotides, the CDR3 is TGTGCCAGCAGTTACTCCCCAGGGATCTCTGGAAACACCATATATTTT.

The V and J genes are TRBV6-5 and TRBJ2-2; 7 nucleotides agree with TRBD1. CDR1 MNHEY and CDR2 SVGAGI come from the germline V gene. The CDR3 has 16 amino acids. Unmatched junction bases numbered 7, after V lost 2 bases and J lost 4 bases. This chain's CDR3 is CASSYPDWDSTGELFF. The CDR3 region has the DNA TGTGCCAGCAGTTACCCGGATTGGGACAGCACCGGGGAGCTGTTTTTT.

The J gene is TRBJ1-2, the V gene TRBV5-1; no reliable D call. Trimming removed 0 bases at V and 6 bases at J, with 12 bases between. The CDR3 is made up of 14 amino acids. Germline lookup yields CDR1 SGHRS and CDR2 YFSETQ. The CDR3 nucleotides are TGCGCCAGCAGCTTGGACCCGTCTCGGGATGGCTACACCTTC. Amino acid sequence: CASSLDPSRDGYTF.

In this sample, this clone turned up once. The CDR3 protein is CAIYSGTALWYGYTF. CDR3 nucleotide sequence: TGTGCCATCTATTCCGGGACAGCCTTATGGTATGGCTACACCTTC. The chain is built from TRBV5-5 and TRBJ1-2; TRBD1 matches at 7 bases. The CDR3 runs 15 residues. Germline V CDR1 and CDR2: SGHKS, YYEKEE (reference sequence). Trimming cost V 9 bases and J 5 bases; bases outside gene matches: 16.

The chain has TRBV30 and TRBJ1-4; D gene unclear. The ends were cut back, 5 bases at V and 8 bases at J, with 18 bases in the middle. Germline lookup yields CDR1 GTSNPN and CDR2 SVGIG (reference sequence). This CDR3 is 14 amino acids long. The CDR3 here is CAWDMTGIGEKLFF. The DNA of the CDR3 is TGTGCCTGGGATATGACTGGCATTGGGGAAAAACTGTTTTTT. Looking up the rest from reference TRBV30 and TRBJ1-4 gives the full variable domain: SQTIHQWPATLVQPVGSPLSLECTVEGTSNPNLYWYRQAAGRGLQLLFYSVGIGQISSEVPQNLSASRPQDRQFILSSKKLLLSDSGFYLCAWDMTGIGEKLFFGSGTQLSVL.

This sequence joins TRBV2 and TRBJ1-6; no firm D call. The germline V gene has CDR1 SNHLY and CDR2 FYNNEI. The CDR3 runs 12 residues. Trimming pared 6 bases from V and 8 bases from J, leaving 8 bases between. DNA of the CDR3: TGTGCCAGCAGCCTCCAGGATTCACCCCTCCACTTT. This codes for CASSLQDSPLHF.

This clone is judged large (0.1 to 1%). V gene TRBV4-3 combines with J gene TRBJ1-1; 9 bases match TRBD1. Trimming cost V 5 bases and J 5 bases; bases outside gene matches: 12. Germline-derived CDR1 and CDR2 are LGHNA and YSLEER. The CDR3 contains 16 residues. The CDR3 DNA follows: TGCGCCAGCAGCGCTATGACAGGGGGAAAGGGGACTGAAGCTTTCTTT. It encodes CASSAMTGGKGTEAFF.

The rearrangement links TRBV11-1 to TRBJ2-7; D perhaps matches TRBD2 (5 bases). Trimming left V 3 bases short and J 0 bases short, with 15 bases between. The CDR3 has 16 residues. CDR1 is SGHAT, CDR2 FQDESV, per germline (reference sequence). Here the CDR3 reads CASSLGASSRSYEQYF. CDR3 DNA: TGTGCCAGCAGCTTGGGAGCTAGCAGCCGCTCCTACGAGCAGTACTTC. Based on the CDR3 plus reference TRBV11-1 and TRBJ2-7, the full variable domain is EAEVAQSPRYKITEKSQAVAFWCDPISGHATLYWYRQILGQGPELLVQFQDESVVDDSQLPKDRFSAERLKGVDSTLKIQPAELGDSAMYLCASSLGASSRSYEQYFGPGTRLTVT.